This T cell receptor (beta chain) emerged from a study of radiotherapy plus CTLA-4 blockade in lung cancer. Looking at the study overall: Objective responses emerged in around a sixth of patients, and 31% attained disease control. The study's findings and limits: In blood, tumor-derived TCR clones expanded after radiotherapy plus ipilimumab.

Germline CDR1 KGHSH, CDR2 LQKENI. The V end was cut by 3 bases, the J end by 6 bases, with 12 bases between. There are 14 residues in the CDR3. Focal radiation and CTLA-4 blockade (ipilimumab) were tested in chemo-refractory metastatic non-small-cell lung cancer patients. Assay: immunoSEQ multiplex PCR; the TCRdb copy retains only in-frame clones and omits some. The sample includes tens of thousands of clones, about four fifths of them seen just once. As concerns this clone: Its antigen remains unidentified.

The input for sequencing was peripheral blood, taken from a patient treated with radiotherapy plus ipilimumab. The TCR originated in a human donor with non-small cell lung cancer that progressed on radiotherapy plus ipilimumab. The J gene is TRBJ1-5, the V gene TRBV18; D may be TRBD1 (5 bases). The CDR3 here is CASSPSGTTQPQHF. The CDR3 DNA reads as TGTGCCAGCTCACCCTCCGGGACCACTCAGCCCCAGCATTTT.